A selection of T cell receptor beta chains follows, all from one sample in a study of shared clonotypes between healthy human individuals. Produced via immunoSEQ multiplex PCR; TCRdb's table is partial and in-frame only. The sample shows around 2.5 million clones, roughly 93% of them seen only once. Material for sequencing was naive CD4+ T cells from PBMCs. These receptors were taken from a man aged 18-30 years in good health. Some clones in this sample may be carry-over from other donors' samples. CDR3s include the opening cysteine and the closing phenylalanine or tryptophan. D genes are given only for firm matches. Clone size is not always given. Where it is, it says once, few, many or a class for expanded clones.

TRBV27,.,TRBJ2-7,.,TGTGCCAGCCGACAGGCTAACTCCTACGAGCAGTACTTC,CASRQANSYEQYF
TRBV5-1,once,TRBJ2-3,TRBD1,TGCGCCAGCAGCAGACAGGGACCCACAGATACGCAGTATTTT,CASSRQGPTDTQYF
TRBV5-6,once,TRBJ1-3,TRBD1,TGTGCCACCAAGGGGGGACAGGGCCACACCATATATTTT,CATKGGQGHTIYF
TRBV10-1,.,TRBJ2-2,.,TGCGCCAGCAGTGGGACGGGGAACACCGGGGAGCTGTTTTTT,CASSGTGNTGELFF
TRBV7-8,.,TRBJ1-5,.,TGTGCCAGCAGCTTCGTAGGGACGGTAAATCAGCCCCAGCATTTT,CASSFVGTVNQPQHF
TRBV6-5,.,TRBJ1-2,TRBD1,TGTGCCAGCAGTTTAAACCAGGGGGCGGTCTATGGCTACACCTTC,CASSLNQGAVYGYTF
TRBV6-1,.,TRBJ1-5,.,TGTGCCAGCAGCAACGGGGCCACTCAGCATTTT,CASSNGATQHF
TRBV9,once,TRBJ2-2,TRBD2,TGTGCCAGCAGCCGCGGGCTAGCGGGAGACACCGGGGAGCTGTTTTTT,CASSRGLAGDTGELFF
TRBV5-1,.,TRBJ2-5,.,TGCGCCAGCAGAACAACAGGGAGCCAAGAGACCCAGTACTTC,CASRTTGSQETQYF
TRBV25-1,once,TRBJ2-5,.,TGTGCCAGCAGTGGGATTGGGGGGGCAGAGACCCAGTACTTC,CASSGIGGAETQYF
TRBV6-5,.,TRBJ1-2,.,TGTGCCAGCAGTTATTCGGAGGGGGGCTACACCTTC,CASSYSEGGYTF
TRBV19,.,TRBJ1-5,.,TGTGCCAGTAGTATACGAAGGGATGGGCAGCCCCAGCATTTT,CASSIRRDGQPQHF
TRBV29-1,.,TRBJ1-2,.,TGCAGCGGCCGGTCCGACGGGGGCGGCTACACCTTC,CSGRSDGGGYTF
TRBV19,.,TRBJ2-7,.,TGTGCCAGTAGTATCGACAGGTCGACTTCCTACGAGCAGTACTTC,CASSIDRSTSYEQYF
TRBV14,.,TRBJ2-2,.,TGTGCCAGCAGCCATCTGGAGGGGGCTAGCGGGAACACCGGGGAGCTGTTTTTT,CASSHLEGASGNTGELFF
TRBV28,.,TRBJ1-5,.,TGTGCCAGCAGCCTACTCCGGGACAAATATAGCAATCAGCCCCAGCATTTT,CASSLLRDKYSNQPQHF
TRBV25-1,.,TRBJ2-1,.,TGTGCCAGCAGCTTACGACAACCCCTAAACAATGAGCAGTTCTTC,CASSLRQPLNNEQFF
TRBV11-2,.,TRBJ2-7,.,TGTGCCAGCAGTCGATCTTGGGCATCGGGAACCGGCGAGCAGTACTTC,CASSRSWASGTGEQYF
TRBV5-1,.,TRBJ1-2,TRBD1,TGCGCCAGCAGCTCCCCGGGACAGAGCTCCTCCTTC,CASSSPGQSSSF
TRBV6-6,.,TRBJ2-7,.,TGTGCCAGCAGACAAAGGACCGACTCCTACGAGCAGTACTTC,CASRQRTDSYEQYF
TRBV28,.,TRBJ2-1,.,TGTGCCAGCAGAGAGACAGACTCCTACAATGAGCAGTTCTTC,CASRETDSYNEQFF
TRBV19,once,TRBJ2-3,TRBD2,TGTGCCAGTAGTATAGATCATCGGACTAGCGGGTTCACAGATACGCAGTATTTT,CASSIDHRTSGFTDTQYF
TRBV5-1,.,TRBJ2-7,.,TGCGCCAGCAGCTTGGACCGCCTGGAGCAGTACTTC,CASSLDRLEQYF
TRBV9,.,TRBJ2-6,.,TGTGCCAGCAGCGTCCGCAGCTCTGGGGCCAACGTCCTGACTTTC,CASSVRSSGANVLTF
TRBV28,.,TRBJ2-7,TRBD1,TGTGCCAGCAGTTTACAGGGGGCGGTCGGCTACGAGCAGTACTTC,CASSLQGAVGYEQYF
TRBV7-2,.,TRBJ1-2,TRBD1,TGTGCCAGCAGCTTAAGACGTACAGGGGGCTATGGCTACACCTTC,CASSLRRTGGYGYTF
TRBV7-9,.,TRBJ1-1,.,TGTGCCAGCAGCCTCGAGGAGGGCAGAAGGGCTTTCTTT,CASSLEEGRRAFF
TRBV29-1,.,TRBJ2-7,.,TGCAGCGTTGACGGGACACCCGAGCAGTACTTC,CSVDGTPEQYF
TRBV6-4,.,TRBJ2-1,.,TGTGCCAGCAGTGAAGGGGCCCTAGCTTCCTACAATGAGCAGTTCTTC,CASSEGALASYNEQFF
TRBV29-1,.,TRBJ2-7,TRBD2,TGCAGCGTTGATGTACTGGGGGGGAACCACGAGCAGTACTTC,CSVDVLGGNHEQYF
TRBV7-9,few,TRBJ1-5,TRBD1,TGTGCCAGCAGCTCCTCAGGGGGTGGCAATCAGCCCCAGCATTTT,CASSSSGGGNQPQHF
TRBV11-3,.,TRBJ2-2,TRBD2,TGTGCCAGCATGACCCCGGCGGGAGTAAAGGCCGGGGAGCTGTTTTTT,CASMTPAGVKAGELFF
TRBV9,.,TRBJ2-5,.,TGTGCCAGCAGCGGAGGGGCCATGGAGACCCAGTACTTC,CASSGGAMETQYF
TRBV18,.,TRBJ1-5,TRBD1,TGTGCCAGCTCACAAACCCGGACAGGGGGTAGGGAAGGGCCCAATCAGCCCCAGCATTTT,CASSQTRTGGREGPNQPQHF
TRBV11-1,.,TRBJ1-2,.,TGTGCTACCACCCCAAGGGTCCAGAACTATGGCTACACCTTC,CATTPRVQNYGYTF
TRBV10-3,.,TRBJ2-1,.,TGTGCCATCAGTAATACAGGTGCGGGAAGCTCCTACAATGAGCAGTTCTTC,CAISNTGAGSSYNEQFF
TRBV28,.,TRBJ1-1,.,TGTGCCAGCAGTTTAGGGGGGGCTATGAACACTGAAGCTTTCTTT,CASSLGGAMNTEAFF
TRBV5-1,.,TRBJ2-1,.,TGCGCCAGCAGCTTGGTAGCGGACAGCTCCTACAATGAGCAGTTCTTC,CASSLVADSSYNEQFF
TRBV5-6,.,TRBJ2-3,.,TGTGCCAGCAGCTGGGGGCCGGGGGGATACACAGATACGCAGTATTTT,CASSWGPGGYTDTQYF
TRBV2,.,TRBJ1-5,TRBD1,TGTGCCAGCGTGCGGGACAGGGGGAGTCAGCCCCAGCATTTT,CASVRDRGSQPQHF
TRBV5-1,.,TRBJ2-3,TRBD2,TGCGCCAGCAGCCCTCCGGGGGGGGCGAGCGCAGATACGCAGTATTTT,CASSPPGGASADTQYF
TRBV20-1,.,TRBJ1-2,.,TGCAGTGCTACCCCGGGCTCTGGCTACACCTTC,CSATPGSGYTF
TRBV7-2,.,TRBJ2-6,.,TGTGCCAGCAGCTCCGGGGTCCTGGGCCCTGGGGCCAACGTCCTGACTTTC,CASSSGVLGPGANVLTF
TRBV19,.,TRBJ2-2,TRBD1,TGTGCCAGTAGTACGGGACAGACGAACACCGGGGAGCTGTTTTTT,CASSTGQTNTGELFF
TRBV28,few,TRBJ2-5,.,TGTGCCAGCAGGGCCCAAGAGACCCAGTACTTC,CASRAQETQYF
TRBV30,once,TRBJ1-2,.,TGTGCCTGGAGTCGGGGACCCACCGGCTACACCTTC,CAWSRGPTGYTF
TRBV29-1,.,TRBJ2-3,.,TGCAGCGTTCTGCCCCAGCGGTCCACAGATACGCAGTATTTT,CSVLPQRSTDTQYF
TRBV6-5,.,TRBJ1-4,TRBD1,TGTGCCAGCAGTTCCAGGGGGCGCGTAGAAGGTGAAAAACTGTTTTTT,CASSSRGRVEGEKLFF
TRBV19,.,TRBJ1-2,TRBD1,TGTGCCAGTAGTACCCGGGACAGGGGGTACGGGAGCTATGGCTACACCTTC,CASSTRDRGYGSYGYTF
TRBV25-1,.,TRBJ1-1,.,TGTGCCAGCAGTGAGACAAGGGTTTGGTCGACCACTGAAGCTTTCTTT,CASSETRVWSTTEAFF
TRBV7-2,few,TRBJ1-1,.,TGTGCCAGCAGCTTACACAGGGCCACTGAAGCTTTCTTT,CASSLHRATEAFF
TRBV29-1,.,TRBJ2-5,.,TGCAGCGTTGGACAGCTCATGCAAGAGACCCAGTACTTC,CSVGQLMQETQYF
TRBV7-6,.,TRBJ2-2,.,TGTGCCAGCAGCCGCGTGGGCGGGGAGCTGTTTTTT,CASSRVGGELFF
TRBV27,.,TRBJ2-5,.,TGTGCCAGCAGTTTACTACAGCGTCAAGAGACCCAGTACTTC,CASSLLQRQETQYF
TRBV5-5,.,TRBJ2-2,.,TGTGCCAGCAGCATCGCAGCGAACACCGGGGAGCTGTTTTTT,CASSIAANTGELFF